This T cell receptor (beta chain) was identified during a study of cytomegalovirus exposure and HLA in healthy donors. Germline V gene sequence: CDR1 SGHRS, CDR2 YFSETQ. The CDR3 has 15 amino acids. V was shortened by 1 base and J by 12 bases, with 22 bases between the two germline ends. Whole-study findings and limits: Most of the TCR beta V segments (in an earlier analysis) were productive either about 90% or about 30% of the time. The authors later linked a missense DCLRE1C variant to TCR beta V- and J-gene trimming. Clonal expansion was found to be greater in HLA-associated TCR beta chains than in equally common others in a later analysis.

Regarding this clone: Antigen specificity is unknown.

The PCR used 60 Vbeta and 13 Jbeta primers. The data were produced by immunoSEQ multiplex PCR, yet TCRdb's version contains in-frame clones alone and is incomplete. Here the sample spans under 90,000 clones, 70% being singletons. The chain joins TRBV5-1 to TRBJ1-1, with D possibly being TRBD1 (6 bases). The sequenced sample was PBMCs. This sequence originates from a woman in her forties or fifties in good health and CMV-seropositive. CDR3 nucleotide sequence: TGCGCCAGCAGCTTGTCGCTAGTGGGGGACACCAAATCTTTCTTT. Residues: CASSLSLVGDTKSFF.